The 21 T cell receptor beta chains listed next were all sequenced from one sample in a study of beta chain features in type 1 diabetes. Their cognate antigens are unknown. The investigators reverse transcribed all of the isolated RNA, so they sequenced expressed TCRB transcripts. Sequencing used immunoSEQ multiplex PCR; TCRdb keeps in-frame clones, though not all of them. The table shows hundreds of thousands of clones, with about 11% occurring only once. Whole-study results and caveats: Shortening that was moderate but significant affected the TCRB CDR3s of Type 1 diabetes patients in all four CD4+ subsets.

The sequenced sample was naive CD4+ T cells from blood. These TCRs come from a man younger than 45 with type 1 diabetes.

This rearrangement joins TRBV5-1 to TRBJ1-1, with D possibly TRBD1 on 6 matching bases. Germline V gene sequence: CDR1 SGHRS, CDR2 YFSETQ. The CDR3 has 14 residues. Deletions cut 6 bases from V and 1 base from J, with 13 bases between. This CDR3 is CASNVGAGNTEAFF. The CDR3 DNA reads TGCGCCAGCAACGTGGGGGCCGGGAACACTGAAGCTTTCTTT.

This chain connects TRBV5-1 to TRBJ2-5; 15 bases align to TRBD2. The CDR3 length is 17 residues. CDR1 is SGHRS and CDR2 is YFSETQ in the germline V gene. V trimming: 3 bases; J trimming: 4 bases; junction bases outside the gene matches: 7. CDR3 sequence reads: CASSSGTSGGHGETQYF. CDR3 DNA: TGCGCCAGCAGCTCCGGGACTAGCGGGGGGCATGGAGAGACCCAGTACTTC.

This clone was seen a few times. This chain links TRBV5-4 with TRBJ2-1; 8 bases agree with TRBD1. This CDR3 contains 15 residues. Germline values: CDR1 SGHNT, CDR2 YYREEE (reference sequence). The trim removed 4 bases at V and 6 bases at J, leaving 9 bases unmatched. Here the CDR3 reads CASSQGQGLANEQFF. The CDR3 DNA is TGTGCCAGCAGCCAAGGACAGGGATTGGCCAATGAGCAGTTCTTC.

This clone has just a few counts. The chain couples TRBV30 to TRBJ1-2; no definite D call. Germline CDR1 and CDR2: GTSNPN and SVGIG (reference sequence). Trimming shortened V by 0 bases and J by 7 bases, and 12 bases separated the two germline ends. The CDR3 loop spans 13 amino acids. CDR3 sequence reads: CAWSVTSLVGYTF. In nucleotides, the CDR3 is TGTGCCTGGAGTGTAACTAGTTTGGTTGGCTACACCTTC.

This clone occurred a few times. This chain uses TRBV5-1 with TRBJ1-2; a possible D gene is TRBD1 (6 bases). Germline V gene lookup returns CDR1 SGHRS and CDR2 YFSETQ. V was pared by 4 bases and J by 4 bases, with 14 bases between. The CDR3 contains 14 residues. The CDR3 sequence: CASSLGSRGYGYTF. For the CDR3, the DNA is TGCGCCAGCAGCCTTGGTAGCAGGGGCTATGGCTACACCTTC.

The chain couples TRBV15 to TRBJ2-2; 8 bases are shared with TRBD1. The CDR3 is 15 amino acids. Germline CDR1 is LNHNV and CDR2 is YYDKDF (reference sequence). V lost 3 bases and J lost 7; bases outside the gene matches: 7. The CDR3 coding sequence is TGTGCCACCAGCAGTTTGCAGGGGGCGGACGGGGAGCTGTTTTTT. Encoded protein: CATSSLQGADGELFF.

This clone was observed a handful of times. The chain combines TRBV30 with TRBJ1-2; TRBD1 might be the D (6 bases). Between the trimmed V and J ends, which lost 0 bases and 6 bases, there was a span of 11 bases. This CDR3 contains 13 residues. Germline assignment: CDR1 GTSNPN and CDR2 SVGIG (reference sequence). As DNA, the CDR3 is TGTGCCTGGAGTGTACAGGGATTGGATGGCTACACCTTC. Translating gives CAWSVQGLDGYTF.

In DNA, the CDR3 is TGTGCCAGCAGCTCAGGACAGGGGAAGACTGAAGCTTTCTTT. It is translated as CASSSGQGKTEAFF. This chain links TRBV7-9 with TRBJ1-1, with 9 bases aligning to TRBD1. The V segment lost 4 bases and the J segment 5 bases; nucleotides outside the gene matches: 5. Germline V gene sequence: CDR1 SEHNR, CDR2 FQNEAQ (reference sequence). The CDR3 sequence is 14 residues long.

This clone was detected only a few times. This chain joins TRBV5-6 and TRBJ2-1, with TRBD2 matching over 7 bases. The CDR3 has 12 amino acids. CDR1 and CDR2 from the germline V gene are SGHDT and YYEEEE. Trimming took 5 bases from V and 13 from J; bases not matched to a gene: 9. The CDR3 here is CASSVGTKAQFF. The CDR3 coding sequence is TGTGCCAGCAGTGTTGGGACTAAGGCTCAGTTCTTC.

Only a few counts were recorded for this clone. The chain employs TRBV7-3 and TRBJ2-3, with 9 bases that match TRBD1. This CDR3 is built from 14 residues. Losses at the gene ends were 7 bases for V and 3 bases for J; bases not matched to a gene: 5. Germline values: CDR1 SGHTA, CDR2 FQGTGA. CDR3 protein: CASTSGQGTDTQYF. CDR3 nucleotides: TGTGCCAGCACCTCGGGACAGGGAACAGATACGCAGTATTTT.

This clone was counted between two and nine times. This chain uses TRBV9 with TRBJ2-5, with D perhaps TRBD2 (5 bases). This CDR3 is 14 amino acids long. Germline V gene data show CDR1 as SGDLS and CDR2 as YYNGEE. Trimming stripped 0 bases from V and 7 bases from J, with 13 bases between. The CDR3 nucleotides read TGTGCCAGCAGCGTAGCTACAAGAGGAGGGACCCAGTACTTC. It specifies CASSVATRGGTQYF.

This chain uses TRBV10-3 with TRBJ2-1, with 8 bases aligning to TRBD2. With 3 bases clipped from V and 0 bases from J, the junction kept 7 bases outside the gene matches. Germline-derived CDR1 and CDR2 are ENHRY and SYGVKD. The CDR3 length is 17 residues. As DNA, the CDR3 is TGTGCCATCAGTGACTCCTTAGCGGGGCTCTCCTACAATGAGCAGTTCTTC. It yields the protein CAISDSLAGLSYNEQFF.

The rearrangement links TRBV25-1 to TRBJ2-1; tentative D call: TRBD2 (5 bases). V was trimmed by 5 bases and J by 0 bases, leaving 11 bases between them. This CDR3 is 15 amino acids long. Germline CDR1 MGHDK, CDR2 SYGVNS. The CDR3: CASSRTASSYNEQFF. The CDR3 coding sequence is TGTGCCAGCAGTAGGACTGCCAGCTCCTACAATGAGCAGTTCTTC.

This clone was seen a single time. As DNA, the CDR3 is TGTGCCAGCAGTTTATATTATCCGCCAGATGTTCAGCCCCAGCATTTT. Translating it yields CASSLYYPPDVQPQHF. This chain connects TRBV28 to TRBJ1-5, with D uncertain. Germline CDR1 MDHEN, CDR2 SYDVKM. The V end lost 1 base, the J end lost 6 bases, and 16 bases lay between the germline ends. The CDR3 is made up of 16 amino acids.

This clone was seen a few times. This chain connects TRBV5-1 to TRBJ2-7, with D tentatively TRBD1 (5 bases). V was pared by 4 bases and J by 2 bases, with 13 bases between. Germline CDR1 SGHRS, CDR2 YFSETQ. The CDR3 consists of 14 residues. The CDR3 loop reads CASSPTEVAYEQYF. The CDR3 coding sequence is TGCGCCAGCAGCCCGACAGAAGTGGCCTACGAGCAGTACTTC.

The V call is TRBV18, the J call TRBJ1-6; 8 bases map to TRBD1. CDR3 length: 16 residues. From germline, CDR1 is KGHSH and CDR2 LQKENI. Trimming at V came to 3 bases and at J to 9 bases, leaving 10 bases not matched to a gene. CDR3 DNA: TGTGCCAGCTCACCTCGACCGCCTACAGGGGGTTCACCCCTCCACTTT. Amino acids: CASSPRPPTGGSPLHF.

As to this clone: Germline and junction disagree at one end, which may indicate a read error. The chain is built from TRBV7-7 and TRBJ2-1; D call uncertain. The germline V gene encodes CDR1 SSHAT and CDR2 FNYEAQ (reference sequence). The length of the CDR3 is 14 residues. This CDR3 reads CASSLSSIDNEQFF. The CDR3 DNA reads as TGTGCTAGCAGCCTAAGCTCCATCGACAATGAGCAGTTCTTC.

There are a few counts of this clone. The chain has TRBV5-1 and TRBJ2-1, with D uncertain. CDR3 length equals 16 residues. Trimming removed 0 bases at V and 0 bases at J, with 10 bases between. Germline V gene data show CDR1 as SGHRS and CDR2 as YFSETQ. The CDR3 DNA reads TGCGCCAGCAGCTTGGCCGGTCTTAGCTCCTACAATGAGCAGTTCTTC. This sequence encodes CASSLAGLSSYNEQFF.

The V call is TRBV9, the J call TRBJ1-2, with D maybe TRBD1 (5 bases). This CDR3 has 15 residues. Germline V gene sequence: CDR1 SGDLS, CDR2 YYNGEE. V shed 4 bases and J shed 7 bases, with 20 bases lying between them. The chain's CDR3 is CASSPRLGGTGGYTF. Here the CDR3 DNA reads TGTGCCAGCAGCCCCCGGTTGGGGGGTACGGGTGGCTACACCTTC.

This chain connects TRBV6-5 to TRBJ2-7; 9 bases map to TRBD2. Germline V gene sequence: CDR1 MNHEY, CDR2 SVGAGI. The CDR3 loop spans 15 amino acids. J gave up 3 bases and V 3 bases, and 6 bases lay outside the gene matches. CDR3 nucleotide sequence: TGTGCCAGCAGTTATTCTAGCGGGGACTTCTACGAGCAGTACTTC. Its translation is CASSYSSGDFYEQYF.

The chain has TRBV9 and TRBJ2-1, with 7 bases lining up with TRBD1. CDR3 length: 16 amino acids. Germline V CDR1 and CDR2: SGDLS, YYNGEE. V lost 3 bases and J lost 0; bases outside the gene matches: 6. Here the CDR3 reads CASSEYRGPSYNEQFF. CDR3 nucleotides: TGTGCCAGCAGCGAATACAGGGGTCCCTCCTACAATGAGCAGTTCTTC.